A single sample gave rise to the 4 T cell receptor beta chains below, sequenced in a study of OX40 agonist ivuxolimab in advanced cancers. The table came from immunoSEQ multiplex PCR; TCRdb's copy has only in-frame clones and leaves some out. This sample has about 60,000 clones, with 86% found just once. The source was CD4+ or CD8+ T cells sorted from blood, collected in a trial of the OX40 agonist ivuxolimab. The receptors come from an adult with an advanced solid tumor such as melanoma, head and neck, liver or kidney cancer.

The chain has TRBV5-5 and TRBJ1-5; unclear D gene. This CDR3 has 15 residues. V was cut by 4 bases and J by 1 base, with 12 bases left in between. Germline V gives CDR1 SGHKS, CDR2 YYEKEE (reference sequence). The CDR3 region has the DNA TGTGCCAGCAGCCCACGAGCTCTGAGCAATCAGCCCCAGCATTTT. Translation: CASSPRALSNQPQHF.

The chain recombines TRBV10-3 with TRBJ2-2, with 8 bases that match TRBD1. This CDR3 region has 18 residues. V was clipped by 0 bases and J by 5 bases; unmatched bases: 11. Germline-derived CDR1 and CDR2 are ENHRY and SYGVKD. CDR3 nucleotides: TGTGCCATCAGTGAGTCATTTTTCAGGAACAGGGGGACCGGGGAGCTGTTTTTT. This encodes CAISESFFRNRGTGELFF.

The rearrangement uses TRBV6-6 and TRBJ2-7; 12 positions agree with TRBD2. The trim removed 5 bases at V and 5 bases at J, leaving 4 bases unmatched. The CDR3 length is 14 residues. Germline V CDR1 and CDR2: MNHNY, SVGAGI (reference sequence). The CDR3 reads CASSRLAGDNEQYF. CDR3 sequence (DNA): TGTGCCAGCAGTCGACTAGCGGGAGACAACGAGCAGTACTTC.

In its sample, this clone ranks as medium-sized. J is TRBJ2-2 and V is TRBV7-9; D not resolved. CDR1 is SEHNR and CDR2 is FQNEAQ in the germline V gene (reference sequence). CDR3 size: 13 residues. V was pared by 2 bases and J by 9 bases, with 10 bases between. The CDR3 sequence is CASSLSALRELFF. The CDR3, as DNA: TGTGCCAGCAGCTTATCAGCGTTACGGGAGCTGTTTTTT. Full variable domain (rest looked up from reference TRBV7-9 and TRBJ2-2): DTGVSQNPRHKITKRGQNVTFRCDPISEHNRLYWYRQTLGQGPEFLTYFQNEAQLEKSRLLSDRFSAERPKGSFSTLEIQRTEQGDSAMYLCASSLSALRELFFGEGSRLTVL.